This T cell receptor (beta chain) was sequenced for a study of blood T cells in healthy people across ages. The study, taken as a whole, reports: Across the age range, TCR beta diversity per million T cells fell in a roughly linear way.

A second PCR of 7 to 11 cycles used a sample-barcoded 5' primer and a J-beta primer mix. TCRdb reprocessed the 5' RACE reads with MiXCR, giving one entry per CDR3 protein. The table has about 1 million distinct CDR3 sequences, over 35% seen once. The CDR3 is 16 amino acids. The V end was cut by 6 bases, the J end by 5 bases, with 17 bases between. Germline CDR1 is MNHEY and CDR2 is SVGAGI. To note about this clonotype: Its antigen is unknown.

Peripheral blood, about 10 milliliters per donor, was collected. The sequence came from an older woman in good health. Source material: blood. V usage is TRBV6-5 and J usage is TRBJ2-6; D may be TRBD1 or TRBD2 (5 bases each). The CDR3 DNA reads TGTGCCAGCAGATTCGGGGCTCGGAAATGGGCCAACGTCCTGACTTTC. Translated: CASRFGARKWANVLTF.